The rows below give T cell receptor beta chains drawn from one sample of a study of control samples from healthy donors and cancer patients. Assay used: immunoSEQ multiplex PCR; TCRdb lists only in-frame clones, some missing. Of 100,000 to 150,000 clones listed, 70% to 90% were seen once; the top ten hold 2.5% to 3.5%. Sequences were obtained from blood. These receptor sequences come from a man aged 60 to 75 in good health. Both conserved end residues are part of each CDR3. The order of the fields is CDR3 protein, CDR3 DNA, J gene, V gene, clone size, D gene. A D gene is named only where the DNA matches it firmly. The listing skips clone size in some rows; elsewhere it reads once, few, many or a size class.

CASSPTYRDRTQPQHF | TGTGCCAGTAGTCCCACCTACAGGGACCGCACTCAGCCCCAGCATTTT | TRBJ1-5 | TRBV19 | - | -
CASSQLDRRSYEQYF | TGTGCCAGCAGCCAATTAGACAGGCGCTCCTACGAGCAGTACTTC | TRBJ2-7 | TRBV11-1 | - | -
CASSQDSQATGGYTF | TGTGCCAGCAGCCAAGATTCCCAGGCTACAGGGGGCTACACCTTC | TRBJ1-2 | TRBV3-1/TRBV3-2 | - | -
CASSQVGAGEWYF | TGTGCCAGCAGCCAAGTAGGAGCGGGGGAGTGGTATTTT | TRBJ2-3 | TRBV3-1/TRBV3-2 | - | TRBD2
CASSFSRAGRSYGQYF | TGTGCCAGCAGTTTTAGCCGGGCGGGCCGCTCCTACGGGCAGTACTTC | TRBJ2-7 | TRBV28 | - | -
CASSLAGGEYNEQFF | TGTGCCAGCAGTTTAGCGGGGGGGGAGTACAATGAGCAGTTCTTC | TRBJ2-1 | TRBV28 | - | TRBD2
CASSLEGGMGLAATQYF | TGTGCCAGCAGCTTAGAAGGGGGGATGGGACTAGCGGCCACCCAGTACTTC | TRBJ2-5 | TRBV7-2 | few | TRBD2
CASRVLAATNEKLFF | TGCGCCAGCAGAGTCCTTGCTGCAACTAATGAAAAACTGTTTTTT | TRBJ1-4 | TRBV5-1 | once | -
CASSYSRVEEHF | TGTGCCAGCAGTTACTCACGGGTTGAGGAGCATTTT | TRBJ1-5 | TRBV6-6 | - | -
CASSLSGQGNTEAFF | TGTGCCAGCAGTTTATCAGGACAGGGGAACACTGAAGCTTTCTTT | TRBJ1-1 | TRBV28 | - | TRBD1
CASSVGPTNTIYF | TGTGCCAGCAGCGTAGGCCCTACGAACACCATATATTTT | TRBJ1-3 | TRBV9 | - | -
CASSTGTGRNSPLHF | TGTGCCAGCAGTACCGGGACAGGGAGGAATTCACCCCTCCACTTT | TRBJ1-6 | TRBV6-2/TRBV6-3 | - | TRBD1
CASSLAGSSGANVLTF | TGTGCCAGCAGCTTGGCCGGGAGCTCTGGGGCCAACGTCCTGACTTTC | TRBJ2-6 | TRBV5-6 | - | -
CASSLETFPDTQYF | TGCGCCAGCAGCTTGGAAACGTTTCCAGATACGCAGTATTTT | TRBJ2-3 | TRBV5-1 | - | -
CASSLRGNEQFF | TGCGCCAGCAGTCTCCGGGGCAATGAGCAGTTCTTC | TRBJ2-1 | TRBV23-1 | - | -
CASSQDSSPLHF | TGTGCCAGCAGCCAAGATAGTTCACCCCTCCACTTT | TRBJ1-6 | TRBV4-2 | many | -
CASSYSFGGNQPQHF | TGTGCCAGCAGTTATTCTTTTGGGGGCAATCAGCCCCAGCATTTT | TRBJ1-5 | TRBV6-5 | once | -
CSAPTGYEQYF | TGCAGTGCCCCGACAGGGTACGAGCAGTACTTC | TRBJ2-7 | TRBV20-1 | once | TRBD1
CASSPGRDRGDEQYF | TGTGCCAGCAGCCCGGGTAGGGACAGGGGGGACGAGCAGTACTTC | TRBJ2-7 | TRBV6-5 | - | TRBD1
CASSLSNRPGQGAGPLHF | TGTGCCAGCAGTTTATCGAATCGTCCAGGACAGGGGGCCGGACCCCTCCACTTT | TRBJ1-6 | TRBV27 | - | TRBD1
CASSSSPSDREAFF | TGTGCCAGTAGTAGCAGTCCGAGTGATCGTGAAGCTTTCTTT | TRBJ1-1 | TRBV19 | - | -
CASSLQGYGYTF | TGTGCCAGTAGTCTACAGGGTTATGGCTACACCTTC | TRBJ1-2 | TRBV19 | - | -
CASSPRLAGGITDTQYF | TGTGCCAGCTCACCACGACTAGCGGGGGGGATCACAGATACGCAGTATTTT | TRBJ2-3 | TRBV18 | - | TRBD2
CASSYVGKGYTDTQYF | TGTGCCAGCAGTTACGTCGGCAAGGGCTACACAGATACGCAGTATTTT | TRBJ2-3 | TRBV6-5 | - | -
CASSTPRTTLLSGNTIYF | TGTGCCAGTAGTACCCCTCGGACGACCTTACTCTCTGGAAACACCATATATTTT | TRBJ1-3 | TRBV19 | few | -
CASSLTVEGNTIYF | TGTGCCAGCAGCTTAACCGTTGAAGGAAACACCATATATTTT | TRBJ1-3 | TRBV7-3 | - | -
CAWSVRPARDTIYF | TGTGCCTGGAGTGTAAGGCCTGCTCGGGACACCATATATTTT | TRBJ1-3 | TRBV30 | - | -
CASSVTGTADEKLFF | TGTGCCAGCAGCGTGACCGGGACAGCAGATGAAAAACTGTTTTTT | TRBJ1-4 | TRBV9 | - | TRBD1
CASSLGANTEAFF | TGCGCCAGCAGCTTGGGAGCGAACACTGAAGCTTTCTTT | TRBJ1-1 | TRBV5-1 | - | -
CASRPRGGLRTKNIQYF | TGTGCCAGCCGCCCCCGGGGGGGCCTGAGAACCAAAAACATTCAGTACTTC | TRBJ2-4 | TRBV28 | - | TRBD2
CASSPRGLYEQYF | TGTGCCAGCAGCCCCAGGGGTTTGTACGAGCAGTACTTC | TRBJ2-7 | TRBV13 | - | -
CASSPLGAWRGVEAFF | TGTGCCAGCAGTCCCCTAGGGGCTTGGAGGGGGGTTGAAGCTTTCTTT | TRBJ1-1 | TRBV28 | once | -
CSASPFTRGYTF | TGCAGTGCTAGTCCCTTCACACGTGGCTACACCTTC | TRBJ1-2 | TRBV20-1 | - | -
CAWIKQVNTEAFF | TGTGCCTGGATAAAACAGGTGAACACTGAAGCTTTCTTT | TRBJ1-1 | TRBV30 | - | -
CSVAGQAGNTIYF | TGCAGCGTTGCGGGACAAGCTGGAAACACCATATATTTT | TRBJ1-3 | TRBV29-1 | - | -
CATHTGGDIQYF | TGTGCCACCCATACGGGGGGGGACATTCAGTACTTC | TRBJ2-4 | TRBV28 | - | TRBD2
CASSVDDRGVKNIQYF | TGTGCCAGCAGCGTCGACGACAGGGGGGTAAAAAACATTCAGTACTTC | TRBJ2-4 | TRBV9 | - | TRBD1